This T cell receptor (beta chain) appears in the sequencing data of a study of PD-L1 blockade in urothelial cancer. Clones were sequenced by immunoSEQ multiplex PCR, and TCRdb holds only the in-frame ones, with some missing. The sample carries tens of thousands of clones, around 83% recorded once. CDR1 is SNHLY and CDR2 is FYNNEI in the germline V gene. Trimming left V 6 bases short and J 9 bases short, with 12 bases between. This CDR3 comprises 12 residues. Sample time point: peripheral blood 6 weeks after treatment start. This TCR was sampled from a man between 65 and 79 years old with urothelial cancer. Specimen: PBMCs, collected around atezolizumab (anti-PD-L1) treatment. The rearrangement uses TRBV2 and TRBJ2-1; D not resolved. CDR3 residues: CASSARWPEQFF. The CDR3 DNA is TGTGCCAGCAGCGCCCGCTGGCCTGAGCAGTTCTTC.